The clone carrying this T cell receptor (beta chain) was observed a few times. What it binds is not known. This entry is derived from a study of response to subunit inactivated influenza vaccine. Points from the study as a whole: A suggestion made by the authors is that each seasonal influenza vaccination recruits few new T cells.

The germline gives CDR1 SGHTA, CDR2 FQGNSA. V shed 4 bases and J 4 bases; nucleotides not matched to a gene: 6. This CDR3 comprises 14 residues. TCRdb redid the calling of the RT-PCR reads with MiXCR, one entry per CDR3 protein. The table records over 750,000 distinct CDR3 sequences, over 20% of them present only once. The receptor's source is a middle-aged man who received an inactivated influenza vaccine. V is TRBV7-2 and J is TRBJ2-7; 8 bases agree with TRBD1. The source material was PBMCs from blood, sampled roughly 5 days after vaccination. CDR3 nucleotide sequence: TGTGCCAGCAGCTCGGGGACAGGACGATACGAGCAGTACTTC. It specifies CASSSGTGRYEQYF.